These 5 T cell receptor beta chains share one sample of origin, sequenced in a study of cytotoxic CD8 clonotypes in ibrutinib-treated CLL (dated by TCRdb to the early 2020s). Libraries were prepared through the immunoSEQ multiplex PCR assay. TCRdb retrieved this table from immuneACCESS and kept in-frame rearrangements only. Not all clones are present; in checked studies, unresolved V genes account for under half, and no reason is known for the remainder. This sample holds some 140,000 clones; less than 95% were observed only once. The ten largest clones take up 11% of the sample. The meaning of the sample's time point label: approximately eleven months on ibrutinib. Source: PBMCs, taken after 12 months of ibrutinib treatment. The receptor source for this set is a human donor with chronic lymphocytic leukemia.

The chain joins TRBV6-5 to TRBJ1-5, with D hard to call. The V gene's germline CDR1 is MNHEY and CDR2 SVGAGI. The CDR3 spans 14 residues. Trimming took 0 bases from V and 4 from J, leaving 7 bases between them. The CDR3 sequence is CASSYSGGNQPQHF. CDR3 in DNA: TGTGCCAGCAGTTACTCGGGCGGTAATCAGCCCCAGCATTTT.

This clone was counted a few times. V is TRBV28 and J is TRBJ1-2; D is unresolved. The germline gives CDR1 MDHEN, CDR2 SYDVKM. The CDR3 sequence is 11 residues long. Trimming cost V 6 bases and J 3 bases, with 5 bases left between them. CDR3 loop: CASRWDYGYTF. DNA of the CDR3: TGTGCCAGCAGATGGGACTATGGCTACACCTTC.

This clone has just one count. The V gene is TRBV4-3, the J gene TRBJ2-7; D gene unclear. The CDR3 has 15 amino acids. Per the germline V gene, CDR1 is LGHNA and CDR2 is YSLEER. V lost 1 base to trimming and J lost 3 bases, with 13 bases between them. CDR3 loop: CASSQAPLVDYEQYF. CDR3 coding DNA: TGCGCCAGCAGCCAAGCCCCCCTAGTAGACTACGAGCAGTACTTC.

The chain joins TRBV9 to TRBJ1-3, with D unclear. Germline V gene lookup returns CDR1 SGDLS and CDR2 YYNGEE. This CDR3 has 11 amino acids. The ends were cut back, 5 bases at V and 4 bases at J, with 4 bases in the middle. The CDR3 DNA sequence: TGTGCCAGCAGTACAGGAAACACCATATATTTT. Translating it yields CASSTGNTIYF. The full variable domain, completed using reference TRBV9 and TRBJ1-3, is DSGVTQTPKHLITATGQRVTLRCSPRSGDLSVYWYQQSLDQGLQFLIQYYNGEERAKGNILERFSAQQFPDLHSELNLSSLELGDSALYFCASSTGNTIYFGEGSWLTVV.

The chain employs TRBV14 and TRBJ1-1, with 12 positions matching TRBD1. Germline trimming cut 4 bases from V and 0 bases from J; bases unmatched to any gene: 3. The germline V gene has CDR1 SGHDN and CDR2 FVKESK. CDR3 length equals 16 residues. CDR3 residues: CASSRGTGGLNTEAFF. In DNA, the CDR3 is TGTGCCAGCAGCCGCGGGACAGGGGGCTTGAACACTGAAGCTTTCTTT.